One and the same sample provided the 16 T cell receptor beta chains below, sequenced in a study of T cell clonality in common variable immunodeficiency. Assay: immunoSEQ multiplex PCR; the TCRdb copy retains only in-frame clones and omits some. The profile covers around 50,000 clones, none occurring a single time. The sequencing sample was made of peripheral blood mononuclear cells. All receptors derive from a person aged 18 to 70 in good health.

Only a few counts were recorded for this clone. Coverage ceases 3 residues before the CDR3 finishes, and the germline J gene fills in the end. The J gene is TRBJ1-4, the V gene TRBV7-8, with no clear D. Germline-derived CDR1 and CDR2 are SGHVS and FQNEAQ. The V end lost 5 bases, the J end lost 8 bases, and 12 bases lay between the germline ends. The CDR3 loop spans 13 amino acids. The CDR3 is CASSPGPREKLFF. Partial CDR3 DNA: TGTGCCAGCAGCCCTGGTCCGCGAGAAAAA.

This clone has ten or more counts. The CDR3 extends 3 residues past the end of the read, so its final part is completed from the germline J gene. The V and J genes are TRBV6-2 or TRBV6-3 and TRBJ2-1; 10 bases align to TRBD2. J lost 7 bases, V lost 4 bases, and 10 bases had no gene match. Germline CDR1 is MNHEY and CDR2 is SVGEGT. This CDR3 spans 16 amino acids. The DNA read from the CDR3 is TGTGCCAGCAGTTCCGCGAAGCGGGAGGGCCGGAATGAG. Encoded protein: CASSSAKREGRNE. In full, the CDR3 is CASSSAKREGRNEQFF.

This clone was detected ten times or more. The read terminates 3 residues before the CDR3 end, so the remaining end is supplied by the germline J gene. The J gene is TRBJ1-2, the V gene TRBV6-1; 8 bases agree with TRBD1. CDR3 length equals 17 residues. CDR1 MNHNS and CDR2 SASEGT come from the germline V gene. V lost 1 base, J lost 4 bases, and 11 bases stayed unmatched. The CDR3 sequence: CASSEDPRGLSGYGYTF. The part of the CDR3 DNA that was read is TGTGCCAGCAGTGAAGACCCCAGGGGGCTGTCTGGCTATGGC.

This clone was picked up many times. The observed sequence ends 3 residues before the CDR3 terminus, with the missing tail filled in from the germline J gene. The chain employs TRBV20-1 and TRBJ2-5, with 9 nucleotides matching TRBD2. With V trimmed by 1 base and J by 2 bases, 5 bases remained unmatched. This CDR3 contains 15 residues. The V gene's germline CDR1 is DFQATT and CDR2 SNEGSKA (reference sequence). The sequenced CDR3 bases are TGCAGTGCTAGAGCGACTAGCGGAACTCAAGAGACC. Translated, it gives CSARATSGTQET. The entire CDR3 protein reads CSARATSGTQETQYF.

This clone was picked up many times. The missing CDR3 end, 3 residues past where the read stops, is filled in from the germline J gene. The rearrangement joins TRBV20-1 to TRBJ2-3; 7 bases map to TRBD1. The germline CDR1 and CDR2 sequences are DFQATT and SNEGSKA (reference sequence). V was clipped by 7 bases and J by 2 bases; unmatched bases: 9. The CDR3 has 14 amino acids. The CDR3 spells CSVLDRLYTDTQYF. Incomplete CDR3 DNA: TGCAGTGTCCTGGACAGGCTTTACACAGATACG.

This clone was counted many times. CDR3 DNA (partial): TGCGCCAGCAGCTTAAGACAGGGTTTCGATGGC. Its protein product is CASSLRQGFDG. The whole CDR3 protein reads CASSLRQGFDGYTF. The chain recombines TRBV5-1 with TRBJ1-2; 7 bases match TRBD1. The DNA ends 3 residues before the CDR3 does, and the rest of the CDR3 is filled in from the germline J gene. In germline, CDR1 is SGHRS, CDR2 YFSETQ. Germline trimming cut 2 bases from V and 6 bases from J; bases unmatched to any gene: 7. The CDR3 length is 14 residues.

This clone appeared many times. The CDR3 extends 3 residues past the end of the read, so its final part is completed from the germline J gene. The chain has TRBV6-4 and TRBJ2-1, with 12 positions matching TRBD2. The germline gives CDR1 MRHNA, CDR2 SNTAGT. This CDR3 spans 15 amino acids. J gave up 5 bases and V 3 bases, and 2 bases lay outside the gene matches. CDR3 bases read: TGTGCCAGCAGTGAGCTAGCGGGAGGGAACAATGAG. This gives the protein CASSELAGGNNE. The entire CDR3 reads CASSELAGGNNEQFF.

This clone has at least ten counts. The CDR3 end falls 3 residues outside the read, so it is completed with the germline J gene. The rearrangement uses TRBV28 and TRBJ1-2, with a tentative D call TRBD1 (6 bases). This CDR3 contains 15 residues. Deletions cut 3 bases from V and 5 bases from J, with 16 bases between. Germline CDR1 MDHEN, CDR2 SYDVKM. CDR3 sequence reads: CASSFGEGERYGYTF. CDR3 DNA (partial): TGTGCCAGCAGTTTTGGGGAGGGGGAAAGGTATGGC.

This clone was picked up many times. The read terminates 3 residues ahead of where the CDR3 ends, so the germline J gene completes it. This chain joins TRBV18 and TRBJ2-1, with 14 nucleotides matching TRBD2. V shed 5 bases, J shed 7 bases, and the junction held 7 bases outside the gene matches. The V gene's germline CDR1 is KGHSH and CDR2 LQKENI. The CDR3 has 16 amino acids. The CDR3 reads CASSARLAGGSNEQFF. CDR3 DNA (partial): TGTGCCAGCTCAGCTAGACTAGCGGGAGGGAGTAATGAG.

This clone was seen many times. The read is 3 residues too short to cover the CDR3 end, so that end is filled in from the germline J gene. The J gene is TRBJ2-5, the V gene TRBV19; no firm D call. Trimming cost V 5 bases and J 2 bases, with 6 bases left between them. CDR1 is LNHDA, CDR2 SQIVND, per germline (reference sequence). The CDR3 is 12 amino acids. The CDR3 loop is CASSSIQETQYF. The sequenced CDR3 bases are TGTGCCAGTAGTTCCATTCAAGAGACC.

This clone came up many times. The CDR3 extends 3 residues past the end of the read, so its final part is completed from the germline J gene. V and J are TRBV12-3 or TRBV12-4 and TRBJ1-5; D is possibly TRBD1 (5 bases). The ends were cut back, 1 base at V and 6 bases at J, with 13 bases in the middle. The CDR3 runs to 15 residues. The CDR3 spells CASSLGEQVSQPQHF. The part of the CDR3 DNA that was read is TGTGCCAGCAGTTTAGGTGAACAGGTATCTCAGCCC.

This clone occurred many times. This CDR3 is CASSSRNSFVGTGELFF. The covered CDR3 bases are TGTGCCAGCAGCTCGAGAAACTCTTTCGTTGGCACCGGGGAG. This chain uses TRBV7-6 with TRBJ2-2, with D hard to call. The read terminates 3 residues ahead of where the CDR3 ends, so the germline J gene completes it. V was clipped by 4 bases and J by 4 bases, with 19 bases between them. The CDR3 runs 17 residues. Germline CDR1 reads SGHVS; CDR2 reads FNYEAQ.

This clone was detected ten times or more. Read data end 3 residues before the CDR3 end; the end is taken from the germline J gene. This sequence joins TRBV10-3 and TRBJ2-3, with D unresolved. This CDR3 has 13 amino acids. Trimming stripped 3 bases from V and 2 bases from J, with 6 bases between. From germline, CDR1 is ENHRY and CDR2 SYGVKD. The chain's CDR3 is CAISELLTDTQYF. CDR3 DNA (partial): TGTGCCATCAGTGAACTGCTCACAGATACG.

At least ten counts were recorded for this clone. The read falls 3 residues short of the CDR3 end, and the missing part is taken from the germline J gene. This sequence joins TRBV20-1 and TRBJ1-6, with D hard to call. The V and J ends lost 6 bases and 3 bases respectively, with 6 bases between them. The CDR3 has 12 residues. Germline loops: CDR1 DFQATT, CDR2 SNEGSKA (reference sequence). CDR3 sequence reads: CSAPDYNSPLHF. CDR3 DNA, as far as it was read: TGCAGTGCGCCAGACTATAATTCACCC.

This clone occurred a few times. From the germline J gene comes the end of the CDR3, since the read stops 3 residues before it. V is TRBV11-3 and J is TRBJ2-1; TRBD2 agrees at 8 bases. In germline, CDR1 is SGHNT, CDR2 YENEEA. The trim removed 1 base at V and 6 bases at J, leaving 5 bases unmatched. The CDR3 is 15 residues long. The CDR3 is CASSLAAGDFNEQFF. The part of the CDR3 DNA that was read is TGTGCCAGCAGCTTAGCAGCGGGGGACTTCAATGAG. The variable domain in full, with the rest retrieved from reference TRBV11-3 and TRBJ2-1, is EAGVVQSPRYKIIEKKQPVAFWCNPISGHNTLYWYLQNLGQGPELLIRYENEEAVDDSQLPKDRFSAERLKGVDSTLKIQPAELGDSAVYLCASSLAAGDFNEQFFGPGTRLTVL.

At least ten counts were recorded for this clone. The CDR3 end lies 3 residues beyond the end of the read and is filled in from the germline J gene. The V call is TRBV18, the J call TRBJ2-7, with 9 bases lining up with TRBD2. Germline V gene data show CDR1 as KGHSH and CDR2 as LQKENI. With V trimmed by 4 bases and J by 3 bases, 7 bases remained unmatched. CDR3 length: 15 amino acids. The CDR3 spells CASSLQGSGSYEQYF. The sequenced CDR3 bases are TGTGCCAGCTCACTTCAGGGTAGCGGGAGCTACGAG.